The clone carrying this TCR beta chain was found a few times. What it binds is unknown. CDR1 is SGHVS and CDR2 is FNYEAQ in the germline V gene. Trimming removed 4 bases at V and 4 bases at J, with 13 bases between. This CDR3 is 15 amino acids long. These data come from a study of regulatory T cells in long-lasting Graves disease. About the research overall: The study counted Graves' disease as persistent given over 5 years of antithyroid drugs and positive TSH receptor antibodies. The study, taken as a whole, reports: Newly diagnosed disease favored TRBV20-1 and TRBJ2-1 over persistent disease. The persistent group shared 2,741 public clonotypes, more than the approximately 880 shared by new patients.

Investigators prepared the TCR beta libraries by applying iRepertoire HTBI primers and Arm-PCR of CDR3 regions. As processed by the authors: Spanning all samples, the identified segments comprised about 62 TRBV and around 13 TRBJ. Via MiXCR, TCRdb re-called the multiplex PCR reads, giving one row per CDR3 protein. TCRdb's processing, not the authors', yielded these V and J calls. The sample contains about 470,000 distinct CDR3 sequences, about 20% of which appear only once. Time point meaning: persistent/refractory GD, antithyroid drugs over 5 years with positive TRAb. PBMCs were the source of the RNA used for TCR sequencing.

The origin of this receptor is a female donor with Graves disease. The sample consisted of peripheral blood mononuclear cells (PBMCs), taken when the disease was refractory, from a patient treated with antithyroid drugs. This chain connects TRBV7-6 to TRBJ2-2; maybe TRBD2 (6 bases). CDR3 sequence reads: CASSWAARGTGELFF. CDR3 coding DNA: TGTGCCAGCAGCTGGGCGGCGCGGGGCACCGGGGAGCTGTTTTTT.